This T cell receptor (beta chain) was captured in a study of blood T cell repertoires in COVID-19. About the study: Samples of COVID-19 (acute and convalescent) were obtained from the United States, Italy and Spain. PBMCs, B-cell-depleted T cells, or T cells provided the cDNA or gDNA that made up the material.

This CDR3 has 17 amino acids. CDR1 is KGHSH and CDR2 is LQKENI in the germline V gene. After removal of 5 bases from V and 5 bases from J, the junction contained 11 bases not matched to a gene. The authors' processing: Estimation of nucleated cell counts was performed using reference gene primer amplification. Clones were read by immunoSEQ multiplex PCR, and TCRdb kept only the in-frame ones, dropping some. V and J calls and clone size are given by that table; D and trimming were obtained from the DNA. The data hold 56,000 or so clones, with over 75% observed a single time. This TCR derives from a human donor in a cohort sampled during active COVID-19. The V gene is TRBV18, the J gene TRBJ1-5; 11 nucleotides match TRBD1. Sequencing input: peripheral blood. The CDR3 loop is CASSLRTGGYPDQPQHF. The CDR3 region has the DNA TGTGCCAGCTCATTACGGACAGGGGGCTACCCCGATCAGCCCCAGCATTTT.